This passage covers 13 T cell receptor beta chains from one sample sequenced in a study of blood T cell repertoires in COVID-19. Here immunoSEQ multiplex PCR was the method, and the copy in TCRdb shows in-frame clones only, minus some. The sample yields 130,000 to 150,000 clones, 70% to 85% seen once. Sequencing was done on a sample of peripheral blood. Receptors originate from an elderly woman in a cohort sampled during active or convalescent COVID-19.

The CDR3 region has the DNA TGTGCCAGCAGCTTAGTCCCGGGGAGTGGCACAGATACGCAGTATTTT. Its protein is CASSLVPGSGTDTQYF. This sequence joins TRBV7-6 and TRBJ2-3, with a tentative D call TRBD2 (5 bases). The length of the CDR3 is 16 residues. The V and J ends lost 1 base and 1 base respectively, with 12 bases between them. CDR1 is SGHVS and CDR2 is FNYEAQ in the germline V gene.

This chain connects TRBV27 to TRBJ2-6; 10 bases are shared with TRBD1. Trimming at V came to 6 bases and at J to 1 base, leaving 6 bases not matched to a gene. Germline V gives CDR1 MNHEY, CDR2 SMNVEV (reference sequence). The CDR3 runs 17 residues. CDR3: CASRRTGGVSGANVLTF. The CDR3 DNA is TGTGCCAGCAGGAGGACAGGGGGTGTTTCTGGGGCCAACGTCCTGACTTTC.

The chain uses TRBV5-1 and TRBJ1-2, with TRBD1 identical over 10 bases. CDR1 is SGHRS and CDR2 is YFSETQ in the germline V gene. The CDR3 runs to 14 residues. Losses at the gene ends were 0 bases for V and 8 bases for J; bases not matched to a gene: 4. The CDR3 here is CASSLAGTGDGYTF. In DNA form, the CDR3 reads TGCGCCAGCAGCTTGGCTGGGACAGGGGACGGCTACACCTTC.

The chain joins TRBV15 to TRBJ1-3; D is unclear. The CDR3 is made up of 14 amino acids. Per the germline V gene, CDR1 is LNHNV and CDR2 is YYDKDF (reference sequence). The V gene lost 0 bases and the J gene lost 1 base, with 4 bases spanning the gap. In DNA form, the CDR3 reads TGTGCCACCAGCAGAGATCATTCTGGAAACACCATATATTTT. This gives the protein CATSRDHSGNTIYF.

This clone was detected a few times. CDR3 amino acids: CASSVGATGELFF. The CDR3 DNA follows: TGTGCCAGCAGCGTAGGAGCCACCGGGGAGCTGTTTTTT. V is TRBV9 and J is TRBJ2-2; unclear D gene. Germline CDR1 is SGDLS and CDR2 is YYNGEE. V lost 0 bases and J lost 4, with 4 bases in between. The CDR3 totals 13 residues.

V is TRBV30 and J is TRBJ1-2, with D unresolved. This CDR3 region has 13 residues. Trimming took 0 bases from V and 8 from J, leaving 13 bases between them. In germline, CDR1 is GTSNPN, CDR2 SVGIG (reference sequence). CDR3: CAWSVRLGRGYTF. The CDR3 coding sequence is TGTGCCTGGAGTGTACGGTTGGGGAGAGGCTACACCTTC.

The chain combines TRBV7-9 with TRBJ1-2; no clear D gene. The V gene lost 4 bases and the J gene lost 3 bases, with 15 bases spanning the gap. Germline V gives CDR1 SEHNR, CDR2 FQNEAQ (reference sequence). The CDR3 runs to 15 residues. The CDR3 bases are TGTGCCAGCAGCTGGCGCGGGGATTCCTACTATGGCTACACCTTC. The encoded protein is CASSWRGDSYYGYTF. Variable domain in full (rest from reference TRBV7-9 and TRBJ1-2): DTGVSQNPRHKITKRGQNVTFRCDPISEHNRLYWYRQTLGQGPEFLTYFQNEAQLEKSRLLSDRFSAERPKGSFSTLEIQRTEQGDSAMYLCASSWRGDSYYGYTFGSGTRLTVV.

The rearrangement joins TRBV29-1 to TRBJ2-5; 9 bases match TRBD1. The CDR3 consists of 14 residues. After removal of 6 bases from V and 5 bases from J, the junction contained 10 bases not matched to a gene. CDR1 is SQVTM, CDR2 ANQGSEA, per germline. CDR3 in DNA: TGCAGCGTAACTACAGGGGGCACGGGCGAGACCCAGTACTTC. This encodes CSVTTGGTGETQYF.

The CDR3 region has the DNA TGCGCCAGCAGCTTGGAGGGACCCTCTAGCGCAGATACGCAGTATTTT. Translation gives CASSLEGPSSADTQYF. The chain carries TRBV5-1 and TRBJ2-3; weak D call: TRBD2 (6 bases). Trimming removed 0 bases from V and 4 bases from J, with 15 bases in between. Germline V gene sequence: CDR1 SGHRS, CDR2 YFSETQ. This CDR3 spans 16 amino acids.

This chain's CDR3 is CSVEFVAREQYF. CDR3 DNA sequence: TGCAGCGTTGAGTTTGTTGCGCGCGAGCAGTACTTC. This chain uses TRBV29-1 with TRBJ2-7, with D hard to call. The V end was cut by 3 bases, the J end by 6 bases, with 12 bases between. CDR1 is SQVTM, CDR2 ANQGSEA, per germline. The CDR3 runs to 12 residues.

There are a few counts of this clone. This sequence joins TRBV19 and TRBJ2-1; D unclear. Trimming removed 3 bases from V and 2 bases from J, with 8 bases in between. The CDR3 totals 14 residues. From germline, CDR1 is LNHDA and CDR2 SQIVND (reference sequence). CDR3 nucleotide sequence: TGTGCCAGTAGTATGAGAACAGCCTACAATGAGCAGTTCTTC. Protein product: CASSMRTAYNEQFF.

V is TRBV18 and J is TRBJ1-2; 7 nucleotides line up with TRBD1. This CDR3 is 17 amino acids long. V shed 3 bases and J 0 bases; nucleotides not matched to a gene: 10. Germline V gene sequence: CDR1 KGHSH, CDR2 LQKENI. The CDR3 nucleotides read TGTGCCAGCTCACCTGCCGTGGGACAGCGAGCTAACTATGGCTACACCTTC. Translated, it gives CASSPAVGQRANYGYTF.

This rearrangement joins TRBV5-5 to TRBJ2-3, with 7 bases that match TRBD2. Germline V CDR1 and CDR2: SGHKS, YYEKEE (reference sequence). CDR3 length: 16 amino acids. J lost 6 bases, V lost 4 bases, and 14 bases had no gene match. This CDR3 reads CASSRQWTSDSDTQYF. In nucleotides, the CDR3 is TGTGCCAGCAGCAGGCAGTGGACTAGTGATAGTGATACGCAGTATTTT. Full variable domain (outside the CDR3, taken from reference TRBV5-5 and TRBJ2-3): DAGVTQSPTHLIKTRGQQVTLRCSPISGHKSVSWYQQVLGQGPQFIFQYYEKEERGRGNFPDRFSARQFPNYSSELNVNALLLGDSALYLCASSRQWTSDSDTQYFGPGTRLTVL.